A selection of T cell receptor beta chains follows, all from one sample in a study of blood T cell repertoires in COVID-19. The repertoire was sequenced with immunoSEQ multiplex PCR; TCRdb's copy has only in-frame clones and lacks some. In the table there are about 100,000 clones, 88% of which are singletons. The sequencing input was peripheral blood. These receptors were obtained from a woman aged 60-75 years with acute or convalescent COVID-19. CDR3s include the opening cysteine and the closing phenylalanine or tryptophan. A D gene is named only where the DNA matches it firmly. Size is omitted from some rows. Given values are once, few, many or a class for expanded clones.

once	TRBD2	TRBV7-3	TRBJ2-1	CASSLRGGRSLGSYNEQFF	TGTGCCAGCAGCTTAAGGGGCGGGAGATCGTTAGGCTCCTACAATGAGCAGTTCTTC
.	TRBD2	TRBV5-1	TRBJ2-5	CASSPSGRIIETQYF	TGCGCCAGCAGCCCGAGCGGGAGGATAATAGAGACCCAGTACTTC
.	TRBD1	TRBV7-8	TRBJ1-1	CASSPGQGLYTEAFF	TGTGCCAGCAGCCCCGGACAGGGGCTCTACACTGAAGCTTTCTTT
.	.	TRBV15	TRBJ2-3	CATSRTSPDTQYF	TGTGCCACCAGCAGGACTAGTCCAGATACGCAGTATTTT
.	TRBD2	TRBV5-1	TRBJ2-1	CASSGGLAEISEQFF	TGCGCCAGCAGCGGGGGACTAGCGGAGATCAGTGAGCAGTTCTTC
.	.	TRBV24-1	TRBJ1-4	CATSVSGVLGEKLFF	TGTGCCACCAGTGTTTCCGGTGTCCTGGGCGAAAAACTGTTTTTT
once	.	TRBV18	TRBJ2-3	CASSPQGITDTQYF	TGTGCCAGCTCACCACAGGGGATCACAGATACGCAGTATTTT
.	TRBD2	TRBV3-1/TRBV3-2	TRBJ2-5	CASSQVPSLAGRETQYF	TGTGCCAGCAGCCAAGTCCCGTCCCTAGCGGGAAGAGAGACCCAGTACTTC
few	TRBD2	TRBV7-9	TRBJ2-2	CASSFPAGGITGELFF	TGTGCCAGCAGCTTTCCAGCGGGAGGAATCACCGGGGAGCTGTTTTTT
.	TRBD2	TRBV3-1/TRBV3-2	TRBJ2-7	CASSQVTSGAYEQYF	TGTGCCAGCAGCCAAGTGACTAGCGGGGCCTACGAGCAGTACTTC
.	TRBD2	TRBV7-9	TRBJ2-1	CASSLGTSVGEQFF	TGTGCCAGCAGCTTGGGGACTAGCGTAGGTGAGCAGTTCTTC
.	.	TRBV30	TRBJ1-6	CAWKPQGFSPLHF	TGTGCCTGGAAGCCCCAGGGCTTTTCACCCCTCCACTTT
.	.	TRBV6-6	TRBJ1-2	CASSYPRTYGYTF	TGTGCCAGCAGTTACCCTAGGACTTATGGCTACACCTTC
.	TRBD1	TRBV7-9	TRBJ1-1	CASSRTGTAEGVAEAFF	TGTGCCAGCAGCAGGACCGGGACAGCGGAAGGAGTGGCCGAAGCTTTCTTT
.	.	TRBV12-3/TRBV12-4	TRBJ1-5	CASSFATGRSQHF	TGTGCCAGCAGCTTTGCGACAGGCCGGTCCCAGCATTTT
.	.	TRBV5-1	TRBJ1-4	CASSIGGGGEKLFF	TGCGCCAGCAGCATCGGAGGAGGAGGCGAAAAACTGTTTTTT
.	TRBD2	TRBV27	TRBJ2-1	CASSFGTSGYNEQFF	TGTGCCAGCAGTTTTGGGACTAGCGGGTACAATGAGCAGTTCTTC
.	.	TRBV5-1	TRBJ2-1	CASEGSNNNEQFF	TGCGCCAGCGAGGGTTCTAACAACAATGAGCAGTTCTTC
.	.	TRBV19	TRBJ1-5	CASSLTGKDQPQHF	TGTGCCAGTAGTCTCACAGGGAAGGATCAGCCCCAGCATTTT
.	.	TRBV27	TRBJ1-4	CASSNAGGNEKLFF	TGTGCCAGCAGTAACGCCGGGGGAAATGAAAAACTGTTTTTT
.	TRBD1	TRBV28	TRBJ1-2	CASRTGQVPLGYTF	TGTGCCAGCAGAACCGGACAGGTCCCCCTGGGCTACACCTTC
.	.	TRBV14	TRBJ2-7	CASSPGGGVQYF	TGTGCCAGCAGCCCCGGAGGGGGCGTGCAGTACTTC
.	.	TRBV30	TRBJ1-3	CAWSVGGWGNTIYF	TGTGCCTGGAGTGTCGGGGGGTGGGGAAACACCATATATTTT
.	TRBD1	TRBV6-2/TRBV6-3	TRBJ1-2	CASSFGQGGYGYTF	TGTGCCAGCAGTTTCGGACAGGGTGGCTATGGCTACACCTTC
.	TRBD1	TRBV10-2	TRBJ2-1	CASSEPGTGGPNEQFF	TGCGCCAGCAGTGAGCCCGGGACAGGGGGGCCAAATGAGCAGTTCTTC
.	.	TRBV10-1	TRBJ2-7	CASSNTGSYEQYF	TGCGCCAGCAGTAACACAGGGTCCTACGAGCAGTACTTC
.	.	TRBV3-1/TRBV3-2	TRBJ1-1	CASSDFGTPSLGAFF	TGTGCCAGCAGCGACTTCGGGACACCTTCTTTGGGAGCTTTCTTT
.	.	TRBV7-9	TRBJ2-3	CASSFTGADTQYF	TGTGCCAGCAGCTTTACAGGAGCAGATACGCAGTATTTT
.	.	TRBV15	TRBJ2-1	CATSRHGNEQFF	TGTGCCACCAGCAGACACGGCAATGAGCAGTTCTTC
.	.	TRBV13	TRBJ1-5	CASSIGGANSNQPQHF	TGTGCCAGCAGCATTGGGGGGGCAAATAGCAATCAGCCCCAGCATTTT
.	TRBD2	TRBV7-3	TRBJ2-2	CASSLMPAELAGELFF	TGTGCCAGCAGCTTAATGCCCGCTGAACTAGCGGGGGAGCTGTTTTTT
.	TRBD1	TRBV3-1/TRBV3-2	TRBJ1-2	CASSQPDRASGYTF	TGTGCCAGCAGCCAGCCGGACAGGGCGAGTGGCTACACCTTC
few	.	TRBV4-2	TRBJ1-5	CASSQDGGEAQPQHF	TGTGCCAGCAGCCAAGATGGAGGGGAGGCCCAGCCCCAGCATTTT
.	TRBD1	TRBV19	TRBJ1-5	CASSIQEGAGQPQHF	TGTGCCAGTAGTATTCAAGAGGGGGCGGGTCAGCCCCAGCATTTT
.	.	TRBV6-5	TRBJ1-2	CASRPGISNGYTF	TGTGCCAGCAGACCAGGGATTTCCAATGGCTACACCTTC
.	.	TRBV10-3	TRBJ1-2	CAISDTAYGYTF	TGTGCCATCAGTGACACAGCCTATGGCTACACCTTC
.	.	TRBV29-1	TRBJ1-1	CSVGFGVGNTEAFF	TGCAGCGTTGGGTTCGGGGTTGGGAACACTGAAGCTTTCTTT
.	.	TRBV5-5	TRBJ2-1	CASSLWQGKDEQFF	TGTGCCAGCAGCTTGTGGCAGGGAAAAGATGAGCAGTTCTTC
.	TRBD2	TRBV7-9	TRBJ2-2	CASILAGVYTGELFF	TGTGCCAGCATCCTGGCGGGGGTTTACACCGGGGAGCTGTTTTTT
few	.	TRBV6-6	TRBJ1-5	CASLGRNLGQPQHF	TGTGCCAGCCTAGGGAGGAATCTAGGACAGCCCCAGCATTTT
.	.	TRBV12-3/TRBV12-4	TRBJ1-1	CASNPQGHTEAFF	TGTGCCAGCAACCCCCAGGGTCACACTGAAGCTTTCTTT
.	TRBD2	TRBV7-9	TRBJ2-3	CASSSPRTSGGSGDTQYF	TGTGCCAGCAGCTCTCCCCGGACTAGCGGAGGAAGTGGGGATACGCAGTATTTT
.	.	TRBV6-1	TRBJ2-6	CASSESQALGANVLTF	TGTGCCAGCAGTGAAAGTCAGGCCCTGGGGGCCAACGTCCTGACTTTC
.	TRBD1	TRBV5-1	TRBJ1-4	CASSLRQGANEKLFF	TGCGCCAGCAGCTTGAGACAGGGGGCTAATGAAAAACTGTTTTTT
.	TRBD1	TRBV5-6	TRBJ1-1	CASSWTGAVNAEAFF	TGTGCCAGCAGCTGGACAGGTGCAGTGAACGCTGAAGCTTTCTTT
once	.	TRBV2	TRBJ2-1	CASSSLASYNEQFF	TGTGCCAGCAGTTCCCTAGCGAGCTACAATGAGCAGTTCTTC
.	.	TRBV5-5	TRBJ2-2	CAVRRANTGELFF	TGTGCCGTCCGCAGGGCGAACACCGGGGAGCTGTTTTTT
.	.	TRBV2	TRBJ1-5	CASRAHNQPQHF	TGTGCCAGCAGGGCACATAATCAGCCCCAGCATTTT